The rows below give T cell receptor beta chains drawn from one sample of a study of identical twins. In TCRdb, the 5' RACE reads were re-called with MiXCR into one record per CDR3 protein. The table has hundreds of thousands of distinct CDR3 sequences, roughly 6% seen once. Material: naive T cells sorted from blood. The receptor source for this set is a man aged 18 to 30 in good health. Both conserved end residues are part of each CDR3. D genes are given only for firm matches. Where a row states a size, it is once, few, many or the class of an expanded clone; other rows omit it.

TRBV6-1	many	-	TRBJ2-5	CASSPELARYQETQYF	TGTGCCAGCAGTCCGGAACTAGCCCGATACCAAGAGACCCAGTACTTC
TRBV12-3/TRBV12-4	-	-	TRBJ2-3	CASKQEYTQYF	TGTGCCAGCAAACAGGAGTATACGCAGTATTTT
TRBV6-1	-	-	TRBJ1-2	CARGGWSSGYTF	TGTGCAAGGGGAGGTTGGTCGTCTGGCTACACCTTC
TRBV14	few	-	TRBJ2-2	CASSQARDGGELFF	TGTGCCAGCAGCCAAGCGAGGGACGGCGGGGAGCTGTTTTTT
TRBV27	many	TRBD1	TRBJ1-6	CASSLVGDSVRHF	TGTGCCAGCAGTTTAGTAGGGGACAGTGTGCGCCACTTT
TRBV2	-	-	TRBJ2-3	CASRRAPSTDTQYF	TGTGCCAGCAGGCGGGCTCCTAGCACAGATACGCAGTATTTT
TRBV5-1	few	TRBD2	TRBJ2-1	CASSTRTSGEQFF	TGCGCCAGCAGCACCAGGACTAGTGGTGAGCAGTTCTTC
TRBV7-9	-	TRBD1	TRBJ2-7	CASSKQGVAYEQYF	TGTGCCAGCAGCAAACAGGGGGTCGCCTACGAGCAGTACTTC
TRBV27	many	TRBD2	TRBJ2-7	CASSRLAGGSHSSYEQYF	TGTGCCAGCAGCCGACTAGCGGGAGGTAGCCATTCCTCCTACGAGCAGTACTTC
TRBV12-3/TRBV12-4	-	-	TRBJ2-7	CASSRKPSSYEQYF	TGTGCCAGCAGTCGAAAACCGAGCTCCTACGAGCAGTACTTC
TRBV6-2/TRBV6-3	few	-	TRBJ1-1	CASSYSSESNTEAFF	TGTGCCAGCAGTTACTCATCAGAGTCGAACACTGAAGCTTTCTTT
TRBV4-3	many	-	TRBJ1-1	CASSRTANTEAFF	TGCGCCAGCAGTCGGACAGCCAACACTGAAGCTTTCTTT
TRBV7-6	many	-	TRBJ1-5	CASSLEVAGQPQHF	TGTGCCAGCAGCTTAGAGGTTGCGGGTCAGCCCCAGCATTTT
TRBV18	-	TRBD2	TRBJ2-1	CASSPTSGRDYNEQFF	TGTGCCAGCTCACCCACTAGCGGGAGGGACTACAATGAGCAGTTCTTC
TRBV29-1	-	TRBD1	TRBJ2-5	CSVEGPGTEGTQYF	TGCAGCGTTGAAGGACCCGGGACAGAAGGGACCCAGTACTTC
TRBV5-5	many	-	TRBJ1-3	CASSEPDRVLGNTIYF	TGTGCCAGCAGCGAGCCGGACAGAGTCCTTGGAAACACCATATATTTT
TRBV7-9	few	-	TRBJ2-3	CASSLGRDPDTQYF	TGTGCCAGCAGCTTGGGGCGGGATCCAGATACGCAGTATTTT
TRBV9	-	TRBD2	TRBJ2-2	CASSVGGLAGGNTGELFF	TGTGCCAGCAGCGTAGGGGGACTAGCGGGAGGAAACACCGGGGAGCTGTTTTTT
TRBV7-9	few	TRBD1	TRBJ1-6	CASSMGQNNNSPLHF	TGTGCCAGCAGCATGGGACAGAACAATAATTCACCCCTCCACTTT
TRBV10-1	-	-	TRBJ2-2	CATATGPNTGELFF	TGCGCCACCGCGACGGGACCAAACACCGGGGAGCTGTTTTTT
TRBV6-2/TRBV6-3	few	-	TRBJ1-5	CASSYGQTDLGHQPQHF	TGTGCCAGCAGTTACGGGCAAACTGATTTAGGGCATCAGCCCCAGCATTTT
TRBV30	many	-	TRBJ2-1	CALVGMEQFF	TGTGCCTTGGTTGGAATGGAGCAGTTCTTC
TRBV5-1	many	-	TRBJ1-6	CATSRGGDSPLHF	TGCGCTACCAGCAGGGGAGGAGATTCACCCCTCCACTTT
TRBV12-3/TRBV12-4	-	-	TRBJ1-5	CASTGGPGSNQPQHF	TGTGCCAGCACCGGCGGCCCAGGGAGCAATCAGCCCCAGCATTTT
TRBV21-1	many	-	TRBJ1-6	CASSWVPGMEPLHF	TGTGCCAGCAGCTGGGTTCCGGGGATGGAGCCCCTCCACTTT
TRBV25-1	many	-	TRBJ2-5	CASSDLRAAEETQYF	TGTGCCAGCAGTGATTTGAGGGCAGCCGAAGAGACCCAGTACTTC
TRBV4-2	few	-	TRBJ1-5	CASSQEDGSNQPQHF	TGTGCCAGCAGCCAGGAGGACGGTAGCAATCAGCCCCAGCATTTT
TRBV20-1	many	-	TRBJ2-3	CSARDLLTDTQYF	TGCAGTGCTAGAGATCTCTTGACAGATACGCAGTATTTT
TRBV5-6	many	-	TRBJ2-1	CASSPGAAGVSYNEQFF	TGTGCCAGCAGCCCGGGGGCTGCGGGAGTGTCCTACAATGAGCAGTTCTTC
TRBV6-2/TRBV6-3	-	-	TRBJ2-2	CASSYSFVGQGGGHTGELFF	TGTGCCAGCAGTTACTCGTTCGTGGGGCAGGGAGGGGGTCACACCGGGGAGCTGTTTTTT
TRBV4-3	many	TRBD2	TRBJ2-1	CASSQATSFGTSGINEQFF	TGCGCCAGCAGCCAAGCAACCTCCTTCGGGACTAGCGGAATCAATGAGCAGTTCTTC
TRBV9	many	-	TRBJ2-2	CASSTLNTGELFF	TGTGCCAGCAGCACATTGAACACCGGGGAGCTGTTTTTT
TRBV10-3	-	-	TRBJ1-6	CAISRAGGSVNSPLHF	TGTGCCATCAGCCGCGCCGGGGGATCCGTTAATTCACCCCTCCACTTT
TRBV20-1	many	-	TRBJ2-7	CSARETQQYF	TGCAGTGCTAGAGAGACCCAGCAGTACTTC
TRBV5-1	few	TRBD1	TRBJ2-5	CASSLGPPGGQETQYF	TGCGCCAGCAGCTTGGGACCACCAGGGGGACAAGAGACCCAGTACTTC
TRBV12-3/TRBV12-4	-	-	TRBJ2-1	CASRGLAAEQFF	TGTGCCAGCAGGGGACTGGCGGCTGAGCAGTTCTTC
TRBV20-1	few	TRBD2	TRBJ2-3	CSASPLAGPSSSTDTQYF	TGCAGTGCTAGCCCACTAGCGGGACCATCTTCTAGCACAGATACGCAGTATTTT
TRBV12-3/TRBV12-4	many	-	TRBJ2-3	CASSPHRLAITDTQYF	TGTGCCAGCAGTCCACACAGGCTAGCCATCACAGATACGCAGTATTTT
TRBV11-2	many	-	TRBJ2-3	CASSSRLGNTDTQYF	TGTGCCAGCAGCTCCAGACTTGGGAACACAGATACGCAGTATTTT